What follows are 28 T cell receptor beta chains derived from one specimen sequenced in a study of shared clonotypes between healthy human individuals. Sequencing used immunoSEQ multiplex PCR; TCRdb keeps in-frame clones, though not all of them. The sample yields about 1 million clones, 75% seen once. The sequenced material came from memory CD4+ T cells sorted from blood. The subset here: CD45RA-negative fraction. These receptor sequences come from a man aged 18 to 29 in good health.

This clone was seen only a few times. V gene TRBV2 combines with J gene TRBJ1-6; 7 bases line up with TRBD1. The CDR3 is 11 amino acids. Trimming removed 4 bases from V and 12 bases from J; junction bases left unmatched: 0. The germline CDR1 and CDR2 sequences are SNHLY and FYNNEI. The CDR3 is CASSGQGPLHF. CDR3 DNA sequence: TGTGCCAGCAGTGGACAGGGACCCCTCCACTTT.

The chain uses TRBV7-2 and TRBJ2-7, with 7 bases that match TRBD2. Germline lookup yields CDR1 SGHTA and CDR2 FQGNSA. The V segment lost 5 bases and the J segment 3 bases; nucleotides outside the gene matches: 7. This CDR3 has 14 amino acids. This CDR3 reads CASSLRTRDYEQYF. CDR3 bases: TGTGCCAGCAGCCTTAGGACTAGGGACTACGAGCAGTACTTC.

Note on this clone: An end of the junction differs from the germline gene, which may be a read error. The genes are TRBV6-1 and TRBJ1-2; D gene uncertain. The length of the CDR3 is 13 residues. Germline-derived CDR1 and CDR2 are MNHNS and SASEGT. The DNA for the CDR3 is TGTGCCAGCAGTGAACCCGGCTACCCACAGATTAGCTTC. Translating it yields CASSEPGYPQISF.

The chain is built from TRBV5-1 and TRBJ1-3; 9 bases align to TRBD1. CDR1 is SGHRS, CDR2 YFSETQ, per germline. Losses at the gene ends were 4 bases for V and 0 bases for J; bases not matched to a gene: 2. The length of the CDR3 is 15 residues. The CDR3 coding sequence is TGCGCCAGCAGCCCGGGACAGGGCTCTGGAAACACCATATATTTT. This encodes CASSPGQGSGNTIYF.

J is TRBJ1-1 and V is TRBV27, with D unclear. Germline assignment: CDR1 MNHEY and CDR2 SMNVEV (reference sequence). V shed 6 bases and J shed 2 bases, with 16 bases lying between them. There are 15 residues in the CDR3. CDR3 loop: CASRRAASVNTEAFF. In DNA, the CDR3 is TGTGCCAGCAGGCGAGCGGCCAGTGTAAACACTGAAGCTTTCTTT.

This clone appeared a single time. The V and J genes are TRBV4-1 and TRBJ1-3; a weak D match, TRBD1 (6 bases). Trimming stripped 4 bases from V and 0 bases from J, with 19 bases between. Per germline, CDR1 MGHRA and CDR2 YSYEKL. This CDR3 contains 18 residues. CDR3 nucleotide sequence: TGCGCCAGCAGCCGCGGACAGCTCCAGGGTTTCTCTGGAAACACCATATATTTT. Translation: CASSRGQLQGFSGNTIYF.

The chain joins TRBV18 to TRBJ2-6, with unresolved D. This CDR3 has 18 residues. Trimming shortened V by 3 bases and J by 1 base, and 16 bases separated the two germline ends. Germline lookup yields CDR1 KGHSH and CDR2 LQKENI. CDR3 loop: CASSPGLLRESGANVLTF. The CDR3 bases are TGTGCCAGCTCACCTGGGTTACTTCGAGAGTCTGGGGCCAACGTCCTGACTTTC.

A single count supports this clone. V gene TRBV7-2 combines with J gene TRBJ2-2; D is undetermined. CDR3 length: 12 amino acids. CDR1 and CDR2 from the germline V gene are SGHTA and FQGNSA. Trimming left V 1 base short and J 6 bases short, with 3 bases between. CDR3 region: CASSLGPGELFF. CDR3 bases: TGTGCCAGCAGCTTAGGCCCCGGGGAGCTGTTTTTT.

J is TRBJ2-7 and V is TRBV30, with D uncertain. The germline V gene encodes CDR1 GTSNPN and CDR2 SVGIG (reference sequence). The V gene lost 5 bases and the J gene lost 0 bases, with 8 bases spanning the gap. This CDR3 has 12 amino acids. Written as DNA, the CDR3 is TGTGCCTGGGGACGGCTCTCCTACGAGCAGTACTTC. Residues: CAWGRLSYEQYF.

The chain combines TRBV30 with TRBJ1-2; D possibly corresponds to TRBD1 (5 bases). The CDR3 length is 14 residues. V was pared by 0 bases and J by 4 bases, with 12 bases between. Germline V gives CDR1 GTSNPN, CDR2 SVGIG (reference sequence). CDR3 nucleotide sequence: TGTGCCTGGAGTGTTGGGACGGATGGCTATGGCTACACCTTC. Protein: CAWSVGTDGYGYTF.

The chain is built from TRBV14 and TRBJ2-7, with 8 bases lining up with TRBD1. The junction had 6 bases not matched to a gene; V was cut back by 3 bases and J by 2 bases. CDR3 length: 15 amino acids. CDR1 is SGHDN, CDR2 FVKESK, per germline. CDR3 in amino acids: CASSQASTGAYEQYF. In nucleotides, the CDR3 is TGTGCCAGCAGCCAGGCCTCGACAGGGGCCTACGAGCAGTACTTC.

This chain joins TRBV5-1 and TRBJ2-7; TRBD2 matches 7 bases. The J segment lost 5 bases and the V segment lost 4 bases, leaving 3 bases of the junction unmatched. Germline V lookup: CDR1 SGHRS, CDR2 YFSETQ. CDR3 size: 12 residues. The CDR3 coding sequence is TGCGCCAGCAGCCCGGGGGGAAACGAGCAGTACTTC. Translating gives CASSPGGNEQYF. Filled out from reference TRBV5-1 and TRBJ2-7, the complete variable domain reads KAGVTQTPRYLIKTRGQQVTLSCSPISGHRSVSWYQQTPGQGLQFLFEYFSETQRNKGNFPGRFSGRQFSNSRSEMNVSTLELGDSALYLCASSPGGNEQYFGPGTRLTVT.

The rearrangement uses TRBV4-1 and TRBJ1-5, with D unclear. This CDR3 has 13 amino acids. The germline V and J ends were trimmed by 4 bases and 3 bases, with 7 bases remaining between them. The germline V gene has CDR1 MGHRA and CDR2 YSYEKL. The CDR3: CASSRTLNQPQHF. DNA of the CDR3: TGCGCCAGCAGCCGAACCCTCAATCAGCCCCAGCATTTT.

A few counts support this clone. The J gene is TRBJ1-1, the V gene TRBV7-8; D is ambiguous. Germline CDR1 reads SGHVS; CDR2 reads FQNEAQ. V lost 6 bases and J 1 base, leaving 18 bases between the germline ends. The CDR3 totals 16 residues. This CDR3 reads CASSPIVPIKNTEAFF. In DNA, the CDR3 is TGTGCCAGCAGTCCTATCGTGCCGATTAAGAACACTGAAGCTTTCTTT.

Notes on this clone: It is likely a read error, because the conserved phenylalanine at the end of the CDR3 is missing. The chain employs TRBV27 and TRBJ1-2, with 8 bases fitting TRBD1. Germline CDR1 MNHEY, CDR2 SMNVEV (reference sequence). V was pared by 6 bases and J by 3 bases, with 6 bases of the junction left unmatched. CDR3 length: 14 residues. The CDR3 DNA reads as TGTGCCAGCAGCGACAGGGGTCCTTACTATGGCTACACCCTC. Protein: CASSDRGPYYGYTL.

The rearrangement joins TRBV6-5 to TRBJ1-5; D is uncertain. CDR1 and CDR2 (germline): MNHEY, SVGAGI. The CDR3 loop spans 14 amino acids. V lost 7 bases to trimming and J lost 6 bases, with 16 bases between them. The CDR3 DNA reads as TGTGCCAGCACCCTCGTGATGGGTGGTCAGCCCCAGCATTTT. Its protein is CASTLVMGGQPQHF.

Regarding this clone: Compared with germline, one end of the junction differs, possibly owing to a read error. The chain uses TRBV4-1 and TRBJ1-6; 8 bases line up with TRBD1. The CDR3 contains 15 residues. CDR1 and CDR2 (germline): MGHRA, YSYEKL. This chain's CDR3 is CASSPRNRGNSPFHF. The CDR3 nucleotides read TGCGCCAGCAGCCCCCGGAACAGGGGGAATTCACCCTTCCACTTT.

The genes are TRBV5-1 and TRBJ2-7, with D tentatively TRBD2 (5 bases). The V gene lost 4 bases and the J gene lost 7 bases, with 18 bases spanning the gap. The CDR3 covers 14 residues. In germline, CDR1 is SGHRS, CDR2 YFSETQ. CDR3: CASSPPGPGSEQYF. CDR3 coding DNA: TGCGCCAGCAGCCCCCCGGGCCCGGGATCGGAGCAGTACTTC.

The J gene is TRBJ1-1, the V gene TRBV27; D possibly corresponds to TRBD1 (5 bases). This CDR3 contains 14 residues. Trimming took 5 bases from V and 1 from J, leaving 11 bases between them. Germline V CDR1 and CDR2: MNHEY, SMNVEV (reference sequence). The CDR3 sequence: CASSPRRANTEAFF. In DNA form, the CDR3 reads TGTGCCAGCAGTCCCCGCAGGGCGAACACTGAAGCTTTCTTT.

The rearrangement uses TRBV6-1 and TRBJ2-5; 9 bases map to TRBD1. Germline values: CDR1 MNHNS, CDR2 SASEGT. Trimming removed 5 bases from V and 2 bases from J; junction bases left unmatched: 6. The CDR3 is made up of 15 amino acids. CDR3 in DNA: TGTGCCAGCAGTCAACAGGGGGCCTTGCAAGAGACCCAGTACTTC. Its translation: CASSQQGALQETQYF.

The genes are TRBV5-6 and TRBJ1-4, with unresolved D. This CDR3 has 13 amino acids. CDR1 is SGHDT and CDR2 is YYEEEE in the germline V gene. V was cut by 4 bases and J by 10 bases, with 14 bases left in between. CDR3 DNA sequence: TGTGCCAGCAGCCAAGGCGTTAGTGGAAAACTGTTTTTT. Translation gives CASSQGVSGKLFF.

V and J are TRBV28 and TRBJ2-1; D may correspond to TRBD1 or TRBD2 (5 bases each). Trimming stripped 5 bases from V and 8 bases from J, with 25 bases between. In germline, CDR1 is MDHEN, CDR2 SYDVKM. This CDR3 is 17 amino acids long. Here the CDR3 DNA reads TGTGCCAGCAGTCCCTCCCGGGACCCTTTCTCGATACATGAGCAGTTCTTC. It encodes CASSPSRDPFSIHEQFF.

The chain uses TRBV6-1 and TRBJ1-1; D remains ambiguous. V gave up 0 bases and J gave up 0 bases, with 11 bases separating them. The length of the CDR3 is 16 residues. Germline assignment: CDR1 MNHNS and CDR2 SASEGT. CDR3 sequence reads: CASSEAGGLMNTEAFF. CDR3 nucleotides: TGTGCCAGCAGTGAAGCGGGAGGGCTGATGAACACTGAAGCTTTCTTT.

The genes are TRBV10-2 and TRBJ1-1, with TRBD1 as a possible D gene (5 bases). Trimming cost V 3 bases and J 4 bases, with 12 bases left between them. Germline-derived CDR1 and CDR2 are WSHSY and SAAADI. The CDR3 spans 14 residues. CDR3 in amino acids: CASSDFGGSTEAFF. In DNA form, the CDR3 reads TGCGCCAGCAGTGACTTCGGGGGAAGCACTGAAGCTTTCTTT.

This clone was detected only once. CDR3 in DNA: TGTGCCAGCAGTTTGCAGCAATTGGGTGCCTCACCCCTCCACTTT. Residues: CASSLQQLGASPLHF. The chain is built from TRBV2 and TRBJ1-6; D is unresolved. V lost 5 bases to trimming and J lost 10 bases, with 18 bases between them. Germline CDR1 SNHLY, CDR2 FYNNEI. The CDR3 is 15 amino acids.

The V call is TRBV29-1, the J call TRBJ2-3, with D possibly being TRBD1 (5 bases). The V gene lost 3 bases and the J gene lost 4 bases, with 14 bases spanning the gap. The CDR3 spans 14 residues. In germline, CDR1 is SQVTM, CDR2 ANQGSEA. CDR3 sequence (DNA): TGCAGCGTTGAGTTGGACATTGCCCCAGATACGCAGTATTTT. Its protein is CSVELDIAPDTQYF.

V usage is TRBV19 and J usage is TRBJ1-1; the match to TRBD1 covers 9 bases. The CDR3 contains 16 residues. The germline V gene encodes CDR1 LNHDA and CDR2 SQIVND (reference sequence). V lost 7 bases to trimming and J lost 11 bases; unmatched junction nucleotides: 20. This CDR3 reads CASTPSRDRANLRAFF. The CDR3 nucleotides are TGTGCCAGTACTCCTTCCAGGGACAGGGCCAACTTGCGGGCTTTCTTT.

This clone was counted only a few times. The V call is TRBV27, the J call TRBJ1-2; 9 nucleotides agree with TRBD1. The CDR3 loop spans 15 amino acids. The ends lost 2 bases at V and 7 bases at J; junction bases unmatched: 8. CDR1 is MNHEY and CDR2 is SMNVEV in the germline V gene (reference sequence). DNA of the CDR3: TGTGCCAGCAGTTTAGTTTTGGGACAGGGAAGTGGCTACACCTTC. Translating it yields CASSLVLGQGSGYTF.